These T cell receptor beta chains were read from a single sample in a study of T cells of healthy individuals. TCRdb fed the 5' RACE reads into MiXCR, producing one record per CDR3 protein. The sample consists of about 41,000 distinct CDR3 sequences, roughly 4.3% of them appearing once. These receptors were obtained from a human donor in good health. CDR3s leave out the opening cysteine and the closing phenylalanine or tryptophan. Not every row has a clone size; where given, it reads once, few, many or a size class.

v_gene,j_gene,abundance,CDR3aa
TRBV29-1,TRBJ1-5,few,SVGGSNQPQH
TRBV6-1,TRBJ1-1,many,ASSTTGNTEAF
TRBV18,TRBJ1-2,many,ASSMGTDNNYGYT
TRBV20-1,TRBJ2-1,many,SAIHLLSQGQF
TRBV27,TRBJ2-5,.,ASSLNRVLQETQY
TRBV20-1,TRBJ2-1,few,SAREGSSAYNEQF
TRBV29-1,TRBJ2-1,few,SVGRRLDNEQF
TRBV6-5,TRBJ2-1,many,ASSPPGLAPF
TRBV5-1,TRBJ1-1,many,ASHPTGTNTEAF
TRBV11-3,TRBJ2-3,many,ASSLPQGPSTDTQY
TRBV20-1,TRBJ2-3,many,SAREFITDTQY
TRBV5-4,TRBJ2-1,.,ASSPGRGRNFGEQF
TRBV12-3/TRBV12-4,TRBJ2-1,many,ASSSSRRNEQF
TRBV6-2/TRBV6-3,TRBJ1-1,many,ASSIPTGDEEAF
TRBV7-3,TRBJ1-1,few,ASSLFPGQGEAF
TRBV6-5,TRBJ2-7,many,ASSSNYEQY
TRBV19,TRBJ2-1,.,ASSPHRRLAVNEQF
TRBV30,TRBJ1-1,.,AWQESWSTEAF
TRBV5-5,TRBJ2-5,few,ASRDRGSETQY
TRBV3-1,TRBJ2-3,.,ASSQMTYSTDTQY
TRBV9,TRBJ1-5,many,ASSVDGLNQPQH
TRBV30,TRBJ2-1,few,AWSAWGTYNEQF
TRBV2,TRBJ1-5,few,ASSKQQTSNQPQH
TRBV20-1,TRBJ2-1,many,SARELAGREQF
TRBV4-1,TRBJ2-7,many,ASSQDLERGAVDEQY
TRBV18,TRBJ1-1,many,ASSPPPGQGNTEAF
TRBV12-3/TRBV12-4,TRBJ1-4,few,ASSFSSATNEKLF
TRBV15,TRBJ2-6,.,ATSKDRVSGANVLT
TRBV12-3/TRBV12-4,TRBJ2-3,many,ASSKTSGSSSAQY
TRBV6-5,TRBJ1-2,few,ASSYLDRGTYGYT
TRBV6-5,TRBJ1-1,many,ASSSNPGTGPEAF
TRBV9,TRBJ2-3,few,ASSENRGGTQY
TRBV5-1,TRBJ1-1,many,ASSFSGGATEAF
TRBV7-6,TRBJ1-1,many,ASSATLGEAF
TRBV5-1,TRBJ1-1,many,ASKTGGDTEAF
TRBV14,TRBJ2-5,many,ASSLGTNQETQY
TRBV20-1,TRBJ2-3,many,SAERGRTDTQY
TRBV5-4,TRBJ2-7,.,ASSLPGLGTYEQY
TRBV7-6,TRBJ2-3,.,ASSPPSGRASDTQY
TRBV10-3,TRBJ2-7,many,AISVRSSGYEQY
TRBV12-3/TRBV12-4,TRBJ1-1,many,ASRTTRDRGTEAF
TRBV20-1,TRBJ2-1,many,SASPGTRGIGEQF
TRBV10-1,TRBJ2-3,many,ASSYIQGKGPDTQY
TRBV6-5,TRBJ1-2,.,ASSETGWGYT
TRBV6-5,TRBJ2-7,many,ASSYQTGGSWEQY
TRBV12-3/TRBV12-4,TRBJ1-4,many,ATRRAIVEKLF